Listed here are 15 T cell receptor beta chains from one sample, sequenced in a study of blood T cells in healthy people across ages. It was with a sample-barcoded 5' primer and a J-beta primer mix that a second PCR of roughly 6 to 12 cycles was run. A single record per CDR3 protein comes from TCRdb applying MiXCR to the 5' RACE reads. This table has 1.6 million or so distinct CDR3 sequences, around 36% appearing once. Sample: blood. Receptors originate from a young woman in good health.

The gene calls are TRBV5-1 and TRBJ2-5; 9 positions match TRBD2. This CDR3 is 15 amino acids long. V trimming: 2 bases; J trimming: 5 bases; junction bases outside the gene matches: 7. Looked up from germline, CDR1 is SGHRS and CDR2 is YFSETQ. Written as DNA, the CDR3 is TGCGCCAGCAGCTTATCAGCGGGGGGCGGGGAGACCCAGTACTTC. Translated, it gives CASSLSAGGGETQYF.

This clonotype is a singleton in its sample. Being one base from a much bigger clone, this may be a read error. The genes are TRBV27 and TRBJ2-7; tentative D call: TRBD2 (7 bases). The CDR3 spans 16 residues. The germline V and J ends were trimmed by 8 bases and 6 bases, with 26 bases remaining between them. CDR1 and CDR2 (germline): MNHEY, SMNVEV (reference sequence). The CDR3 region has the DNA TGTGCCAGCTTGGGGGGAGGGACAACGAACCCGGGCGAGCAGTACTTC. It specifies CASLGGGTTNPGEQYF.

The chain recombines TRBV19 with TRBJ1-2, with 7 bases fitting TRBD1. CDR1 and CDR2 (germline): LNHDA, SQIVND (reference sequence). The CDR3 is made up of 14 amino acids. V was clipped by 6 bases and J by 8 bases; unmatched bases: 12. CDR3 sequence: CASRHRDSTGGYTF. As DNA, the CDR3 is TGTGCCAGTAGACACCGGGACAGTACAGGGGGCTACACCTTC.

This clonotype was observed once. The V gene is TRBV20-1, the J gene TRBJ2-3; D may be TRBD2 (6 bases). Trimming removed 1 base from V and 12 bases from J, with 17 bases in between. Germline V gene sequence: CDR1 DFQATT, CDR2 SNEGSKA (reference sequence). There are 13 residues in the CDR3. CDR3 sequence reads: CSARAPEGAGQYF. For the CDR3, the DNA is TGCAGTGCTAGAGCCCCGGAAGGGGCGGGACAGTATTTT.

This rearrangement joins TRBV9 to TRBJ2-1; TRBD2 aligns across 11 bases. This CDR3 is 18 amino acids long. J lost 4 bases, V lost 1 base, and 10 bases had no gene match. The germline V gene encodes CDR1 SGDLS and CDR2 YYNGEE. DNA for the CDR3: TGTGCCAGCAGCGTAACTATCACCGGGACTAGCGGTTACAATGAGCAGTTCTTC. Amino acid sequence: CASSVTITGTSGYNEQFF.

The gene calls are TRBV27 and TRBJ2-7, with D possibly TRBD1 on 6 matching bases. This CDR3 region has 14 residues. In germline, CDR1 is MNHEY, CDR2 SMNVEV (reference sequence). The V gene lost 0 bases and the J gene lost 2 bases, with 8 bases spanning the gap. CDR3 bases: TGTGCCAGCAGTTTATCGGACAGTACCTACGAGCAGTACTTC. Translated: CASSLSDSTYEQYF.

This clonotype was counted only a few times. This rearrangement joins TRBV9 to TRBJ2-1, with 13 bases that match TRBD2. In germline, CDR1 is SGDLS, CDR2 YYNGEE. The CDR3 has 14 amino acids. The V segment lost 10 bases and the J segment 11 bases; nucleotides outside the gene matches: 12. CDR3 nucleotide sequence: TGTGCCTCTGGAGGCAGGGGACTAGCGGGGCAGCAGTTCTTC. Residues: CASGGRGLAGQQFF.

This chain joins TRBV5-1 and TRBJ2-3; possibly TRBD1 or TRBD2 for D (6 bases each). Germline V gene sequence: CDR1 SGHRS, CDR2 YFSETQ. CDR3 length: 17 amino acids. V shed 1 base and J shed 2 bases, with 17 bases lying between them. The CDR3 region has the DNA TGCGCCAGCAGCTTGAGGGGGACTCCTACACCCACAGATACGCAGTATTTT. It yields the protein CASSLRGTPTPTDTQYF. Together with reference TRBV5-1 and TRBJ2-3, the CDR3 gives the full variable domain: KAGVTQTPRYLIKTRGQQVTLSCSPISGHRSVSWYQQTPGQGLQFLFEYFSETQRNKGNFPGRFSGRQFSNSRSEMNVSTLELGDSALYLCASSLRGTPTPTDTQYFGPGTRLTVL.

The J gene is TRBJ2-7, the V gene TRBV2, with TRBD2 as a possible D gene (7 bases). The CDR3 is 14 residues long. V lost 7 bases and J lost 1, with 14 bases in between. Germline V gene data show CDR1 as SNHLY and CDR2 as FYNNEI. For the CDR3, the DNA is TGTGCCAGCAATGAGGGGGGGGCGTCCTACGAGCAGTACTTC. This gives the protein CASNEGGASYEQYF.

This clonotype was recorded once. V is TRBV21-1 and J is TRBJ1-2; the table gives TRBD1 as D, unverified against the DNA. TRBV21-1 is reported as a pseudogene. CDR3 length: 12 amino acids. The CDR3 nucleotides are TGTGCCAGCAGCAAAGAAGGGGATGGCTACACCTTC. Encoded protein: CASSKEGDGYTF.

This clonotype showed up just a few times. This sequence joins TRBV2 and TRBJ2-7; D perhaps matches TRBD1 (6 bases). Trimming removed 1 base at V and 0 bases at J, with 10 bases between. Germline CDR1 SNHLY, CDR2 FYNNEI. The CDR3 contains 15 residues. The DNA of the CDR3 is TGTGCCAGCAGTGAAGACGACAGGAGCTCCTACGAGCAGTACTTC. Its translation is CASSEDDRSSYEQYF.

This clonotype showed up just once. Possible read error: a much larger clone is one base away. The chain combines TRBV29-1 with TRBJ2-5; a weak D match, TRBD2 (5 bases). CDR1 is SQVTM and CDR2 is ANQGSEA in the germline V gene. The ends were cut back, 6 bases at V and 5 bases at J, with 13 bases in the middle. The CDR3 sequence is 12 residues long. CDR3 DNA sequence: TGCAGCGTGGAACTAGATCAGGAGACCCAGTACTTC. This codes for CSVELDQETQYF.

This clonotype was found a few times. CDR3 region: CTSSIRGGAWETQYF. CDR3 bases: TGTACCAGCAGTATCAGGGGGGGGGCCTGGGAGACCCAGTACTTC. This chain joins TRBV7-2 and TRBJ2-5; D could derive from TRBD1 or TRBD2 (7 bases each). Trimming removed 6 bases from V and 5 bases from J, with 19 bases in between. Germline assignment: CDR1 SGHTA and CDR2 FQGNSA. The CDR3 covers 15 residues.

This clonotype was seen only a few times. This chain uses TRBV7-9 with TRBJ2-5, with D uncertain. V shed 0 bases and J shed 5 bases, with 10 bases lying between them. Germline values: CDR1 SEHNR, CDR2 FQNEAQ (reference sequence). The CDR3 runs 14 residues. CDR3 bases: TGTGCCAGCAGCTTAGCGGACGGCCGGGAGACCCAGTACTTC. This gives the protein CASSLADGRETQYF. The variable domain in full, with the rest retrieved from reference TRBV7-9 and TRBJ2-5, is DTGVSQNPRHKITKRGQNVTFRCDPISEHNRLYWYRQTLGQGPEFLTYFQNEAQLEKSRLLSDRFSAERPKGSFSTLEIQRTEQGDSAMYLCASSLADGRETQYFGPGTRLLVL.

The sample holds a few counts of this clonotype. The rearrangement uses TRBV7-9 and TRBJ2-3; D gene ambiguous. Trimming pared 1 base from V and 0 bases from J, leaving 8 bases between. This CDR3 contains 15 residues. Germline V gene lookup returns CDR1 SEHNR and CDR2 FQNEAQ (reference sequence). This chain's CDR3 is CASSLGSHSTDTQYF. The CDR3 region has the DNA TGTGCCAGCAGCTTAGGTTCCCATAGCACAGATACGCAGTATTTT. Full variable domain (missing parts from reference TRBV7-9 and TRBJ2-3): DTGVSQNPRHKITKRGQNVTFRCDPISEHNRLYWYRQTLGQGPEFLTYFQNEAQLEKSRLLSDRFSAERPKGSFSTLEIQRTEQGDSAMYLCASSLGSHSTDTQYFGPGTRLTVL.